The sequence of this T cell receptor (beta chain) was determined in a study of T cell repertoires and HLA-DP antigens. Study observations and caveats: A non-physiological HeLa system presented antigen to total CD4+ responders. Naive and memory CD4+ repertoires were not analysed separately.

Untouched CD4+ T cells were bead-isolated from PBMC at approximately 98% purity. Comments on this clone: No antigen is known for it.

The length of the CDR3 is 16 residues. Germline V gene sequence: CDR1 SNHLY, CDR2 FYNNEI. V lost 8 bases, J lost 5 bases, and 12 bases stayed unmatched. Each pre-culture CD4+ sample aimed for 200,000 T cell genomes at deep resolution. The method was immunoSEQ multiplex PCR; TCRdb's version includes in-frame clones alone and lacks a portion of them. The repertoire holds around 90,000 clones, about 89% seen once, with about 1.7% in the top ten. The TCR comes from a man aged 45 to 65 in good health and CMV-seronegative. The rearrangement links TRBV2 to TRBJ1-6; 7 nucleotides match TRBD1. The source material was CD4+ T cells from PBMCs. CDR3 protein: CASGGAGGFDNSPLHF. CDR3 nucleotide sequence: TGTGCCAGCGGCGGCGCAGGGGGTTTCGATAATTCACCCCTCCACTTT.